These 18 T cell receptor beta chains came from one sample sequenced in a study of OX40 agonist ivuxolimab in advanced cancers. Produced via immunoSEQ multiplex PCR; TCRdb's table is partial and in-frame only. The sample has 80,000 to 95,000 clones; roughly nine tenths are singletons. Here the sequenced sample was CD4+ or CD8+ T cells sorted from blood, taken in a trial of the OX40 agonist ivuxolimab. All receptors come from an adult with an advanced solid tumor such as melanoma, head and neck, liver or kidney cancer.

This chain connects TRBV18 to TRBJ2-7, with TRBD1 identical over 9 bases. J lost 6 bases, V lost 3 bases, and 6 bases had no gene match. This CDR3 spans 14 amino acids. Looked up from germline, CDR1 is KGHSH and CDR2 is LQKENI. The CDR3 spells CASSPRDRVSEQYF. CDR3 in DNA: TGTGCCAGCTCACCCCGGGACAGGGTGTCCGAGCAGTACTTC.

The chain has TRBV6-5 and TRBJ2-7; no definite D call. The CDR3 consists of 12 residues. CDR1 is MNHEY and CDR2 is SVGAGI in the germline V gene. V lost 5 bases and J 3 bases, leaving 8 bases between the germline ends. The CDR3 bases are TGTGCCAGCAGTCCTGACTTCTACGAGCAGTACTTC. This encodes CASSPDFYEQYF.

The rearrangement links TRBV2 to TRBJ2-4; 7 positions agree with TRBD1. The V gene end was trimmed by 3 bases and the J gene end by 2 bases; junction bases not matched to a gene: 7. Germline V gene data show CDR1 as SNHLY and CDR2 as FYNNEI. The CDR3 is 16 residues long. This CDR3 is CASSDGSTGTKNIQYF. The CDR3 DNA follows: TGTGCCAGCAGTGACGGCTCGACAGGGACCAAAAACATTCAGTACTTC.

The rearrangement joins TRBV11-3 to TRBJ2-5; perhaps TRBD2 as D (6 bases). From germline, CDR1 is SGHNT and CDR2 YENEEA. This CDR3 has 14 amino acids. The V end lost 3 bases, the J end lost 5 bases, and 13 bases lay between the germline ends. The CDR3, as DNA: TGTGCCAGCAGCTTTTCGGCGGGACGTGAGACCCAGTACTTC. It translates to CASSFSAGRETQYF. The whole variable domain, remainder taken from reference TRBV11-3 and TRBJ2-5, is EAGVVQSPRYKIIEKKQPVAFWCNPISGHNTLYWYLQNLGQGPELLIRYENEEAVDDSQLPKDRFSAERLKGVDSTLKIQPAELGDSAVYLCASSFSAGRETQYFGPGTRLLVL.

This chain connects TRBV29-1 to TRBJ1-5; TRBD1 agrees at 9 bases. The CDR3 consists of 14 residues. Losses at the gene ends were 6 bases for V and 3 bases for J; bases not matched to a gene: 6. CDR1 and CDR2 from the germline V gene are SQVTM and ANQGSEA. The CDR3: CSVAGQGPNQPQHF. CDR3 coding DNA: TGCAGCGTCGCCGGACAGGGGCCCAATCAGCCCCAGCATTTT.

CDR3 loop: CASGFIKSGGPGETQYF. For the CDR3, the DNA is TGTGCTAGTGGTTTTATCAAATCGGGGGGCCCGGGAGAGACCCAGTACTTC. The chain recombines TRBV12-5 with TRBJ2-5, with TRBD2 as a possible D gene (7 bases). The V gene lost 3 bases and the J gene lost 4 bases, with 21 bases spanning the gap. The CDR3 spans 17 residues. The germline CDR1 and CDR2 sequences are LGHNT and FRNRAP.

The rearrangement uses TRBV27 and TRBJ2-3; D is perhaps TRBD2 (5 bases). The CDR3 runs 15 residues. Germline V lookup: CDR1 MNHEY, CDR2 SMNVEV (reference sequence). With 5 bases removed from V and 3 bases from J, the gap between germline ends came to 15 bases. CDR3 sequence: CASSIAGVLTDTQYF. The CDR3, as DNA: TGTGCCAGCAGTATAGCCGGGGTTCTAACAGATACGCAGTATTTT.

The CDR3 sequence is CASSYSLGQGAREQFF. CDR3 DNA: TGTGCCAGCAGTTACTCGTTAGGACAGGGGGCGAGGGAGCAGTTCTTC. The chain employs TRBV6-5 and TRBJ2-1; 11 bases line up with TRBD1. The V gene end was trimmed by 0 bases and the J gene end by 10 bases; junction bases not matched to a gene: 8. The CDR3 has 16 residues. Germline V gives CDR1 MNHEY, CDR2 SVGAGI.

CDR3 coding DNA: TGCGCCAGCCTTAGAGCCGATGAGAACACTGAAGCTTTCTTT. Its translation: CASLRADENTEAFF. The V gene is TRBV10-2, the J gene TRBJ1-1; no reliable D call. Trimming removed 8 bases from V and 1 base from J, with 14 bases in between. This CDR3 is 14 amino acids long. Germline V gene data show CDR1 as WSHSY and CDR2 as SAAADI.

This clone appeared once. The CDR3 protein is CASSLSGGQMDTQYF. The CDR3 region has the DNA TGTGCCAGCAGTTTGTCAGGGGGGCAAATGGATACGCAGTATTTT. The chain employs TRBV28 and TRBJ2-3; possibly TRBD1 for D (7 bases). Germline CDR1 MDHEN, CDR2 SYDVKM. The CDR3 covers 15 residues. The V gene lost 3 bases and the J gene lost 6 bases, with 16 bases spanning the gap.

The V call is TRBV9, the J call TRBJ2-3; perhaps TRBD2 as D (6 bases). The CDR3 is 14 amino acids. CDR1 is SGDLS, CDR2 YYNGEE, per germline. The germline V and J ends were trimmed by 3 bases and 8 bases, with 16 bases remaining between them. CDR3 DNA sequence: TGTGCCAGCAGCGCGAGCGACGGGGGACCTACGCAGTATTTT. The encoded protein is CASSASDGGPTQYF.

This chain uses TRBV6-5 with TRBJ1-5; the D is unclear. V was pared by 0 bases and J by 0 bases, with 6 bases between. The germline V gene has CDR1 MNHEY and CDR2 SVGAGI. CDR3 length: 15 amino acids. For the CDR3, the DNA is TGTGCCAGCAGTTACTCGGAGGGTAGCAATCAGCCCCAGCATTTT. This sequence encodes CASSYSEGSNQPQHF.

The rearrangement uses TRBV30 and TRBJ2-7; 7 nucleotides line up with TRBD2. Germline V gene data show CDR1 as GTSNPN and CDR2 as SVGIG (reference sequence). V lost 4 bases to trimming and J lost 4 bases; unmatched junction nucleotides: 7. The CDR3 has 13 amino acids. The CDR3 sequence is CAWIKAGDYEQYF. CDR3 coding DNA: TGTGCCTGGATCAAGGCGGGAGATTACGAGCAGTACTTC.

This clone occurred once. This chain joins TRBV11-3 and TRBJ2-2; D not resolved. This CDR3 is built from 11 residues. CDR1 and CDR2 (germline): SGHNT, YENEEA. The V and J ends lost 3 bases and 9 bases respectively, with 5 bases between them. The CDR3 sequence is CASSLWRELFF. The DNA of the CDR3 is TGTGCCAGCAGCTTGTGGCGGGAGCTGTTTTTT.

The J gene is TRBJ1-1, the V gene TRBV30; D gene ambiguous. The CDR3 sequence is 11 residues long. Per germline, CDR1 GTSNPN and CDR2 SVGIG (reference sequence). V lost 1 base, J lost 5 bases, and 5 bases lay in between. The CDR3 sequence is CAWSDATEAFF. DNA of the CDR3: TGTGCCTGGAGTGATGCAACTGAAGCTTTCTTT.

The V gene is TRBV7-9, the J gene TRBJ2-2; tentatively, D is TRBD1 (6 bases). The CDR3 sequence is 14 residues long. V dropped 5 bases and J dropped 4 bases, with 11 bases sitting between them. CDR1 and CDR2 (germline): SEHNR, FQNEAQ (reference sequence). The CDR3 protein is CASSDGQFTGELFF. CDR3 sequence (DNA): TGTGCCAGCAGCGATGGACAGTTCACCGGGGAGCTGTTTTTT.

The rearrangement joins TRBV7-9 to TRBJ1-1, with a possible D match to TRBD1 (6 bases). Germline V gives CDR1 SEHNR, CDR2 FQNEAQ (reference sequence). Deletions cut 4 bases from V and 1 base from J, with 22 bases between. The CDR3 is made up of 18 amino acids. This chain's CDR3 is CASSSLRGTQMGNTEAFF. CDR3 coding DNA: TGTGCCAGCAGCTCCTTGAGAGGGACACAAATGGGGAACACTGAAGCTTTCTTT. Combining the CDR3 with reference TRBV7-9 and TRBJ1-1 gives the whole variable domain DTGVSQNPRHKITKRGQNVTFRCDPISEHNRLYWYRQTLGQGPEFLTYFQNEAQLEKSRLLSDRFSAERPKGSFSTLEIQRTEQGDSAMYLCASSSLRGTQMGNTEAFFGQGTRLTVV.

The V and J genes are TRBV2 and TRBJ2-1; 8 nucleotides agree with TRBD1. The V gene end was trimmed by 5 bases and the J gene end by 10 bases; junction bases not matched to a gene: 16. Germline V gives CDR1 SNHLY, CDR2 FYNNEI. This CDR3 region has 16 residues. The CDR3 nucleotides are TGTGCCAGCAGTCCAGGAGACGACAGGGGATGGAAGGAGCAGTTCTTC. This codes for CASSPGDDRGWKEQFF.